The following is a TCR beta chain sequence with its context. The antigen it binds to is not known. No quality values exist for individual bases; no much larger clone is one base distant. Library preparation employed PCR. Sequencer: Illumina HiSeq 2500. To normalize quantification of the TCRbeta repertoire, the TCR libraries were built with molecular barcoding that relied on unique molecular identifiers. TCRdb trimmed the raw reads at Q25, called clones with MiXCR and kept productive beta chains. Rows are unified per CDR3 protein, each entry keeping the most common DNA and genes. The sample table holds fewer than 750,000 distinct CDR3 sequences, of which over 25% were seen once. About a third of the sample lies in the top ten. This sample is drawn from a study of T-cell reconstitution after alpha-beta-depleted transplantation in children listed by TCRdb under 2016. With respect to the entire study: Using TCR repertoire profiling, the study followed T-cell immune reconstitution in a quantitative way in children after TCRalphabeta/CD19-depleted allogeneic hematopoietic cell transplantation.

The label giving this sample's treatment or condition can be read as: allogeneic hematopoietic cell transplantation with graft depleted of TCRalphabeta T cells and CD19 B cells. The transplant recipients were children given TCRalphabeta/CD19-depleted allogeneic hematopoietic cell grafts. Compared with germline, V lacks 4 bases and J lacks 4 bases; bases without a gene match: 4. Reading the germline V gene gives CDR1 SGHDT and CDR2 YYEEEE. The CDR3, cysteine through phenylalanine, is 15 amino acids long. Left in the record is the CDR3 DNA by itself, 45 bases read in frame from the first base. General conclusions and limits of the study: Over subsequent months, a decline in hyperexpanded clone frequencies was noted, and after one year, T-cell counts and TCRbeta diversity were mostly ascribed to newly produced T cells. Apparently early alphabetaT-cell count recovery about two months after transplant reportedly relied on only several hundred rapidly expanded clones derived from non-depleted graft cells. In some patients, high TCRbeta diversity at day 60 was attributed to recipient T cells and intrathymic progenitors that had survived conditioning.

The sequence was collected from a boy under three years old with Wiskott-Aldrich syndrome, due to receive a stem cell transplant. Sequencing used PBMCs, obtained before TCRalphabeta/CD19-depleted stem cell transplant. The receptor chain draws on TRBV5-6 and TRBJ2-2; 10 bases in the middle match TRBD2. The DNA sequence is given as TGTGCCAGCAGCCCCACTAGCGGGGTCACCGGGGAGCTGTTTTTT. This is translated as CASSPTSGVTGELFF.